The 32 T cell receptor beta chains reported below all come from one sample, sequenced in a study of human T cells and chemical hapten exposure. The time point: patch test 1, 2 weeks after DPC sensitization. Treatment indicated: therapeutic diphenylcyclopropenone sensitization with weekly scalp DPC. TCRdb reprocessed the RACE reads via MiXCR and lists one record per CDR3 protein. The table shows around 110,000 distinct CDR3 sequences, with around an eighth occurring only once. Sequences were derived from whole blood, sampled in connection with sensitization to the hapten diphenylcyclopropenone (DPC). The origin of the receptors is a woman in her forties or fifties with alopecia areata. Some clones in this sample may be carry-over from other donors' samples.

This clonotype has a handful of counts. CDR3 bases: TGCAGTGCTAGGTTCGGCCGCGTTGCAACTAATGAAAAACTGTTTTTT. Its translation is CSARFGRVATNEKLFF. The V gene is TRBV20-1, the J gene TRBJ1-4, with D unclear. V gave up 3 bases and J gave up 0 bases, with 14 bases separating them. Germline V gene sequence: CDR1 DFQATT, CDR2 SNEGSKA (reference sequence). The CDR3 spans 16 residues.

This clonotype was seen only a few times. The V call is TRBV5-4, the J call TRBJ2-7; TRBD2 matches at 10 bases. J gave up 6 bases and V 2 bases, and 8 bases lay outside the gene matches. The CDR3 runs to 15 residues. CDR1 is SGHNT and CDR2 is YYREEE in the germline V gene (reference sequence). The CDR3 reads CASSFLIAGGGEQYF. CDR3 DNA sequence: TGTGCCAGCAGCTTCCTTATAGCGGGAGGAGGCGAGCAGTACTTC.

This clonotype has ten or more counts. The CDR3 nucleotides are TGTGCCAGCAGCTTAGTAACTAGACCCAATGAGCAGTTCTTC. This encodes CASSLVTRPNEQFF. V and J are TRBV7-2 and TRBJ2-1, with D perhaps matching TRBD2 (5 bases). The length of the CDR3 is 14 residues. In germline, CDR1 is SGHTA, CDR2 FQGNSA. The V end lost 1 base, the J end lost 6 bases, and 10 bases lay between the germline ends.

This clonotype was picked up many times. The V gene is TRBV23-1, the J gene TRBJ2-7, with 7 nucleotides matching TRBD2. TRBV23-1 is known as an ORF, though its function is uncertain. Trimming took 5 bases from V and 5 from J; bases not matched to a gene: 6. The CDR3 sequence is 13 residues long. CDR3 region: CASSARGGDEQYF. CDR3 DNA: TGCGCCAGCAGTGCGAGGGGAGGGGACGAGCAGTACTTC.

This clonotype was seen only a few times. The chain couples TRBV11-2 to TRBJ2-1, with TRBD1 identical over 8 bases. Germline V lookup: CDR1 SGHAT, CDR2 FQNNGV. This CDR3 is built from 15 residues. Trimming took 1 base from V and 3 from J; bases not matched to a gene: 2. The CDR3 sequence is CASSLARGLYNEQFF. Written as DNA, the CDR3 is TGTGCCAGCAGCTTAGCCAGGGGGCTCTACAATGAGCAGTTCTTC.

This chain uses TRBV11-2 with TRBJ2-2; D is uncertain. Germline values: CDR1 SGHAT, CDR2 FQNNGV. The ends were cut back, 5 bases at V and 6 bases at J, with 10 bases in the middle. The CDR3 extends over 13 amino acids. CDR3 loop: CASSPHEAGELFF. In nucleotides, the CDR3 is TGTGCCAGCAGCCCTCATGAGGCCGGGGAGCTGTTTTTT.

This clonotype was detected a few times. The J gene is TRBJ2-1, the V gene TRBV4-3; D is uncertain. Germline V gene data show CDR1 as LGHNA and CDR2 as YSLEER. The V and J ends lost 1 base and 7 bases respectively, with 11 bases between them. The CDR3 length is 14 residues. The CDR3 protein is CASSQVHPGNEQFF. CDR3 coding DNA: TGCGCCAGCAGCCAAGTCCATCCTGGTAATGAGCAGTTCTTC.

This clonotype was seen only a few times. The chain joins TRBV4-3 to TRBJ2-1; D perhaps matches TRBD1 (5 bases). CDR3 length: 16 residues. The germline CDR1 and CDR2 sequences are LGHNA and YSLEER. V lost 0 bases and J 8 bases, leaving 17 bases between the germline ends. The CDR3, as DNA: TGCGCCAGCAGCCAAGATGTTGCCAGGGCCTGGGATGAGCAGTTCTTC. It translates to CASSQDVARAWDEQFF.

The chain uses TRBV18 and TRBJ1-1; D gene uncertain. Trimming cost V 3 bases and J 1 base, with 12 bases left between them. The CDR3 has 15 residues. Per the germline V gene, CDR1 is KGHSH and CDR2 is LQKENI. CDR3 amino acids: CASSPTQGQNTEAFF. CDR3 bases: TGTGCCAGCTCACCCACACAAGGCCAGAACACTGAAGCTTTCTTT.

This clonotype has at least ten counts. The rearrangement joins TRBV12-3 or TRBV12-4 to TRBJ2-3; TRBD2 is a possible D gene (5 bases). The V end lost 2 bases, the J end lost 2 bases, and 8 bases lay between the germline ends. This CDR3 has 14 amino acids. CDR3 DNA sequence: TGTGCCAGCAGTTTAAGAGGGTCCACAGATACGCAGTATTTT. This encodes CASSLRGSTDTQYF.

This clonotype was counted ten times or more. This chain joins TRBV19 and TRBJ2-6; 14 bases line up with TRBD2. The CDR3 runs to 17 residues. Germline lookup yields CDR1 LNHDA and CDR2 SQIVND (reference sequence). After removal of 8 bases from V and 0 bases from J, the junction contained 3 bases not matched to a gene. CDR3 sequence (DNA): TGTGCCAGTGGACTAGCGGGAGGTTCCTCTGGGGCCAACGTCCTGACTTTC. This encodes CASGLAGGSSGANVLTF.

This clonotype occurred a few times. The rearrangement links TRBV12-3 or TRBV12-4 to TRBJ1-4; D not resolved. The CDR3 has 15 residues. V was cut by 2 bases and J by 5 bases, with 12 bases left in between. The CDR3 nucleotides read TGTGCCAGCAGTTTATCTCCACAACAGAATGAAAAACTGTTTTTT. Its translation: CASSLSPQQNEKLFF.

This chain's CDR3 is CASSEDRGSGPQRYQPQHF. The CDR3 DNA is TGTGCCAGCAGTGAGGACAGGGGATCGGGCCCCCAGCGATATCAGCCCCAGCATTTT. The chain couples TRBV6-6 to TRBJ1-5; 9 bases line up with TRBD1. The CDR3 loop spans 19 amino acids. Germline values: CDR1 MNHNY, CDR2 SVGAGI (reference sequence). With 5 bases clipped from V and 5 bases from J, the junction kept 19 bases outside the gene matches.

This clonotype was detected ten times or more. The rearrangement joins TRBV6-5 to TRBJ1-5; TRBD1 is a possible D gene (5 bases). The CDR3 has 15 residues. Trimming left V 8 bases short and J 1 base short, with 15 bases between. Germline assignment: CDR1 MNHEY and CDR2 SVGAGI. DNA for the CDR3: TGTGCCAGCGGCCGCCCCCGGGACAGCAATCAGCCCCAGCATTTT. It is translated as CASGRPRDSNQPQHF.

The chain joins TRBV5-8 to TRBJ1-5; D unclear. This CDR3 contains 14 residues. CDR1 is SGHTS, CDR2 YDEGEE, per germline. V gave up 4 bases and J gave up 1 base, with 9 bases separating them. This CDR3 is CASSLGSSNQPQHF. The DNA of the CDR3 is TGTGCCAGCAGCCTTGGGTCCAGCAATCAGCCCCAGCATTTT. Together with reference TRBV5-8 and TRBJ1-5, the CDR3 gives the full variable domain: EAGVTQSPTHLIKTRGQQATLRCSPISGHTSVYWYQQALGLGLQFLLWYDEGEERNRGNFPPRFSGRQFPNYSSELNVNALELEDSALYLCASSLGSSNQPQHFGDGTRLSIL.

This clonotype was counted ten times or more. J is TRBJ1-5 and V is TRBV20-1; D ambiguous. Trimming took off 0 bases at V and 3 bases at J, with 9 bases between the two ends. CDR1 is DFQATT and CDR2 is SNEGSKA in the germline V gene (reference sequence). The CDR3 extends over 14 amino acids. DNA of the CDR3: TGCAGTGCTAGAGATGACCGTCCCAATCAGCCCCAGCATTTT. As protein: CSARDDRPNQPQHF.

This clonotype has just a few counts. V gene TRBV4-3 combines with J gene TRBJ2-1; a weak D match, TRBD2 (5 bases). Germline CDR1 reads LGHNA; CDR2 reads YSLEER. Deletions cut 0 bases from V and 10 bases from J, with 16 bases between. This CDR3 spans 15 amino acids. This CDR3 is CASSQDKLAGAEQFF. DNA for the CDR3: TGCGCCAGCAGCCAAGATAAGCTAGCCGGCGCGGAGCAGTTCTTC.

This clonotype was picked up many times. The chain recombines TRBV7-9 with TRBJ2-1, with TRBD2 matching 10 bases. Germline V gene sequence: CDR1 SEHNR, CDR2 FQNEAQ (reference sequence). CDR3 length: 16 amino acids. V was pared by 5 bases and J by 1 base, with 5 bases of the junction left unmatched. The CDR3 nucleotides are TGTGCCAGCAGCGGGTTAGCGGGAGGATCCTACAATGAGCAGTTCTTC. This sequence encodes CASSGLAGGSYNEQFF.

This clonotype was counted a few times. V is TRBV12-2 and J is TRBJ2-1; TRBD2, the D gene given by the table, was not confirmed from the DNA. TRBV12-2 is deemed a pseudogene. The CDR3 runs to 19 residues. The CDR3 DNA reads as TGTGCAAGTCGCTTAGGGTTACTAAGCGGGAGCGTACATAACAATGAGCAGTTCTTC. Translated, it gives CASRLGLLSGSVHNNEQFF.

The chain carries TRBV11-1 and TRBJ2-7; D not certain. This CDR3 is 14 amino acids long. Germline V CDR1 and CDR2: SGHAT, FQDESV (reference sequence). V was cut by 5 bases and J by 0 bases, with 11 bases left in between. The CDR3 bases are TGTGCCAGCAGCCTAACAACGGCCTCCTACGAGCAGTACTTC. Its protein is CASSLTTASYEQYF.

This clonotype was detected a few times. V gene TRBV11-1 combines with J gene TRBJ2-7; D unclear. This CDR3 has 13 residues. V was shortened by 2 bases and J by 6 bases, with 11 bases between the two germline ends. Germline CDR1 and CDR2: SGHAT and FQDESV (reference sequence). The CDR3 region is CASSLRSGGEQYF. CDR3 DNA sequence: TGTGCCAGCAGCTTAAGATCCGGCGGCGAGCAGTACTTC.

This chain links TRBV28 with TRBJ1-3, with D perhaps matching TRBD1 (5 bases). The CDR3 totals 18 residues. Germline V lookup: CDR1 MDHEN, CDR2 SYDVKM. Trimming removed 6 bases from V and 4 bases from J, with 25 bases in between. The CDR3: CASSRSAETEKVGNTIYF. The CDR3 region has the DNA TGTGCCAGCAGCCGATCTGCCGAGACAGAAAAGGTCGGAAACACCATATATTTT.

This clonotype showed up many times. The chain links TRBV29-1 to TRBJ1-1; 7 bases fit TRBD1. This CDR3 contains 14 residues. Trimming at V came to 4 bases and at J to 3 bases, leaving 8 bases not matched to a gene. In germline, CDR1 is SQVTM, CDR2 ANQGSEA. The DNA of the CDR3 is TGCAGCGTTGGCAGGGGGGGAATGGACACTGAAGCTTTCTTT. Residues: CSVGRGGMDTEAFF.

This clonotype was detected ten times or more. The chain couples TRBV29-1 to TRBJ2-7; D may be TRBD1 (5 bases). CDR1 is SQVTM and CDR2 is ANQGSEA in the germline V gene. The CDR3 runs to 13 residues. V was shortened by 6 bases and J by 0 bases, with 12 bases between the two germline ends. This chain's CDR3 is CSVQVPSSYEQYF. DNA of the CDR3: TGCAGCGTACAGGTCCCGAGCTCCTACGAGCAGTACTTC.

This clonotype was seen at least ten times. The genes are TRBV12-3 or TRBV12-4 and TRBJ2-3, with 12 bases that match TRBD2. The CDR3 totals 16 residues. Losses at the gene ends were 5 bases for V and 1 base for J; bases not matched to a gene: 4. The chain's CDR3 is CASSPSGRAGTDTQYF. The CDR3 region has the DNA TGTGCCAGCAGTCCTAGCGGGAGGGCGGGCACAGATACGCAGTATTTT.

This clonotype was counted a few times. The chain is built from TRBV10-2 and TRBJ2-2, with no clear D. The CDR3 is 13 residues long. V lost 0 bases, J lost 7 bases, and 6 bases lay in between. From germline, CDR1 is WSHSY and CDR2 SAAADI. CDR3 in amino acids: CASSESGLGELFF. The CDR3 nucleotides are TGCGCCAGCAGTGAGTCTGGGCTCGGGGAGCTGTTTTTT.

This clonotype was picked up a small number of times. The rearrangement joins TRBV4-1 to TRBJ2-7, with D perhaps matching TRBD2 (7 bases). CDR3 length: 18 amino acids. The germline V gene has CDR1 MGHRA and CDR2 YSYEKL. V was pared by 4 bases and J by 9 bases, with 31 bases between. CDR3 in amino acids: CASSLHPGEAGTLSRQYF. Here the CDR3 DNA reads TGCGCCAGCAGCCTCCACCCCGGGGAAGCGGGGACACTTAGCCGGCAGTACTTC.

This clonotype was seen a few times. The rearrangement joins TRBV11-2 to TRBJ2-5; 9 positions match TRBD1. V was pared by 2 bases and J by 2 bases, with 3 bases of the junction left unmatched. Germline V gene lookup returns CDR1 SGHAT and CDR2 FQNNGV. This CDR3 region has 15 residues. The CDR3: CASSLSGTGQETQYF. CDR3 coding DNA: TGTGCCAGCAGCTTATCAGGGACAGGGCAAGAGACCCAGTACTTC.

The genes are TRBV28 and TRBJ2-7, with D perhaps given as TRBD1 or TRBD2 (5 bases each). The CDR3 runs 17 residues. The germline V gene has CDR1 MDHEN and CDR2 SYDVKM. V lost 4 bases and J lost 5, with 24 bases in between. The CDR3: CASSSLPFGTPSDEQYF. The CDR3 DNA follows: TGTGCCAGCAGTTCCCTCCCTTTTGGGACCCCTTCTGACGAGCAGTACTTC.

V usage is TRBV6-5 and J usage is TRBJ1-4; 7 nucleotides agree with TRBD1. Losses at the gene ends were 3 bases for V and 8 bases for J; bases not matched to a gene: 12. The CDR3 is 16 residues long. Looked up from germline, CDR1 is MNHEY and CDR2 is SVGAGI. CDR3 nucleotides: TGTGCCAGCAGTTATGCAGGGTCAGGGGGAGTAGAAAAACTGTTTTTT. This sequence encodes CASSYAGSGGVEKLFF.

This clonotype was counted at least ten times. The J gene is TRBJ2-7, the V gene TRBV6-6; the match to TRBD1 covers 10 bases. The CDR3 loop spans 14 amino acids. V was pared by 5 bases and J by 2 bases, with 3 bases of the junction left unmatched. Germline assignment: CDR1 MNHNY and CDR2 SVGAGI (reference sequence). The DNA of the CDR3 is TGTGCCAGCAGTCAGGGACAGGGGACCTACGAGCAGTACTTC. Its translation: CASSQGQGTYEQYF.

The chain is built from TRBV20-1 and TRBJ1-5; D is unresolved. The length of the CDR3 is 16 residues. Germline loops: CDR1 DFQATT, CDR2 SNEGSKA (reference sequence). V was trimmed by 2 bases and J by 2 bases, leaving 16 bases between them. CDR3 protein: CSARNYGAGRNQPQHF. In DNA, the CDR3 is TGCAGTGCTAGAAATTATGGTGCAGGACGCAATCAGCCCCAGCATTTT.